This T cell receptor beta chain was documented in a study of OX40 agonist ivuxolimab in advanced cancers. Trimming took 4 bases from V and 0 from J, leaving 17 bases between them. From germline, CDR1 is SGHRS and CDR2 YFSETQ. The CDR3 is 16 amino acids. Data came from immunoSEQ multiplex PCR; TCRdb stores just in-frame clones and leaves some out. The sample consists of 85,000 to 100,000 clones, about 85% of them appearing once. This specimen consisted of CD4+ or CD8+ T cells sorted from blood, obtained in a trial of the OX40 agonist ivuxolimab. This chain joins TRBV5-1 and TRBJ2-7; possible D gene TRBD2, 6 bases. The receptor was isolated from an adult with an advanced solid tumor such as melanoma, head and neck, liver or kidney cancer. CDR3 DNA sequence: TGCGCCAGCAGCCGATTGGATGGGAGGAGCTCCTACGAGCAGTACTTC. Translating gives CASSRLDGRSSYEQYF.